The clone carrying this T cell receptor (beta chain) has at least ten counts. The antigen remains unidentified. The data originate from a study of CD8 T cells in ankylosing spondylitis. A quantitative 5'-RACE method, one with molecular barcodes, was used to make TCR beta libraries. TCRdb itself ran the 5' RACE reads through MiXCR, one entry per CDR3 protein. The sample includes 220,000 or so distinct CDR3 sequences, about 10% of them seen just once. Study results and caveats: Among TCR beta sequences, a motif of roughly 8 highly homologous variants appeared characteristic of ankylosing spondylitis blood. Reportedly, matched ankylosing spondylitis synovial fluid was significantly enriched for disease-linked clones. Past research had described some motif variants in reactive arthritis synovial fluid and blood.

This receptor was identified in a male donor with ankylosing spondylitis or in good health (not recorded which). Input material: blood, either unsorted or a sorted T cell fraction (not recorded which).

The CDR3 bases are TGTGCCAGCAGTTTAAAAATCCAACAGGGGTTAGCCGGGGAGCTGTTTTTT. It is translated as CASSLKIQQGLAGELFF. The rearrangement joins TRBV28 to TRBJ2-2; 7 nucleotides align to TRBD1. There are 17 residues in the CDR3. Germline trimming cut 2 bases from V and 6 bases from J; bases unmatched to any gene: 12. Per the germline V gene, CDR1 is MDHEN and CDR2 is SYDVKM.